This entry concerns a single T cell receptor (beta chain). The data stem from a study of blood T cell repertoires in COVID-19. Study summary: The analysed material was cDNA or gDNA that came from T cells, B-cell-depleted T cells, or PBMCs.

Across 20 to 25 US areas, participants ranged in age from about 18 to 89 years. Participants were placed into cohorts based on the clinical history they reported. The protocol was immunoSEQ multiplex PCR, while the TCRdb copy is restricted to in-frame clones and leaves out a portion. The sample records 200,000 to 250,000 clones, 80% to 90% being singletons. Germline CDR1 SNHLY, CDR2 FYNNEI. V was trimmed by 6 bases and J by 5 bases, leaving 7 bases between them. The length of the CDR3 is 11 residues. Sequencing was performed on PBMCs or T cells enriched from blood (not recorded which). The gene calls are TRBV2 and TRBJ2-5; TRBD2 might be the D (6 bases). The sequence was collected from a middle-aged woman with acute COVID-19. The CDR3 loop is CASREGETQYF. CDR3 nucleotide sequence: TGTGCCAGCAGGGAGGGGGAGACCCAGTACTTC.